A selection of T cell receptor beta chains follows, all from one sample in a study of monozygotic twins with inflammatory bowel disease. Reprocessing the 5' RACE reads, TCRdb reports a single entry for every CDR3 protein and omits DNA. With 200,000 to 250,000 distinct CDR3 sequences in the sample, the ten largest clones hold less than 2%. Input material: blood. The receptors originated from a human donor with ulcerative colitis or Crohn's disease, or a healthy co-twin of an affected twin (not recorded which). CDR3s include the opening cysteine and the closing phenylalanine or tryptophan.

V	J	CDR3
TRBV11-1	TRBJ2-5	CASSSPTSSSWTQYF
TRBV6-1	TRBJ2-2	CASSPAGGTNTGELFF
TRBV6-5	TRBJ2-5	CASSYSPGLQETQYF
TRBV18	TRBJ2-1	CASSPLAPYGNEQFF
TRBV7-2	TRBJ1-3	CASKQGPGNTIYF
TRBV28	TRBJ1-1	CASSFPGTMNTEAFF
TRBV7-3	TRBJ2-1	CASSPNPSSGGAYGEQFF
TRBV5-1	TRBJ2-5	CASSFTGLPTETQYF
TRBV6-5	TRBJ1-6	CASSWAGGRLNSPLHF
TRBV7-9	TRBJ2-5	CAVPLAGGPETQYF
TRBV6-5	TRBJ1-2	CASSSGRRQTGYTF
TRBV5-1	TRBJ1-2	CASSVLFGDGGYTF
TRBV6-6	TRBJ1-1	CASSYTGANTEAFF
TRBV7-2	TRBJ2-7	CASSRGDSYEQYF
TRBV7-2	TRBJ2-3	CASSPTLDTQYF
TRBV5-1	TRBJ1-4	CASSLDSTNEKLFF
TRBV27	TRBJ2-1	CASSLSAGAPDEQFF
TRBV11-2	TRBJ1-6	CASSLGRGWSPLHF
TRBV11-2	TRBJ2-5	CASSLVAGVETQYF
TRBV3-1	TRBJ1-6	CASSQEGQGGNSPLHF
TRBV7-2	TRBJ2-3	CASSSQGLTDTQYF
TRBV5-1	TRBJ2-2	CASFRGDTGELFF
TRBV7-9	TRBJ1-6	CASSPGRTVNSPLHF
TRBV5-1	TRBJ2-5	CASNIGRLGPKETQYF
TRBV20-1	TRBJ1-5	CSASGTGFQPQHF
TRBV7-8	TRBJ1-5	CASSRPGTPQHF
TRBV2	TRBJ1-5	CASSDSGARQPQHF
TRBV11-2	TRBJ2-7	CASSLGLRSSYEQYF
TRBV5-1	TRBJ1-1	CASSDSGIEAFF
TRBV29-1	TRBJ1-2	CSVWGTDNNYGYTF
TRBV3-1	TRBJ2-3	CASSPAGGTDTQYF
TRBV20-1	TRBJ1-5	CSARGTGYNQPQHF
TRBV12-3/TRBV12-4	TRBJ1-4	CASSSGQNEKLFF
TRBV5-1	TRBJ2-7	CASSLEASYEQYF
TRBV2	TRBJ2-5	CASSELSGETQYF
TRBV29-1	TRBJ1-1	CSVGWDSEMNTEAFF
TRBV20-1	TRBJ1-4	CSPARANEKLFF
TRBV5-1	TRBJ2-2	CASSLDRFNTGELFF
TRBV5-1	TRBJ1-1	CASSPLTGGANTEAFF
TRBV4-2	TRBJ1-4	CASSQVDGTGTEKLFF
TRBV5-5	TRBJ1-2	CASSLEGAAGYGYTF
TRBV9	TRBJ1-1	CASSGTGQNTEAFF
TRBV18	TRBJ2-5	CASSPRRDQETQYF
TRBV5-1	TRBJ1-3	CASSSQGSGRGNTIYF
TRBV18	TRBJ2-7	CASSLHQGGGYEQYF
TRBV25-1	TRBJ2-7	CASSANRVEQYF
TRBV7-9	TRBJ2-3	CASSLGGDSRGSDTQYF
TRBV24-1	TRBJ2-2	CATRGQNTGELFF
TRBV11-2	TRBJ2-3	CASSLDERRGPDTQYF
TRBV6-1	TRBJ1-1	CASYIPKNTEAFF
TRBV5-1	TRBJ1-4	CASSSQGNEKLFF
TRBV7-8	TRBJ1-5	CASSSSTVRGQPQHF
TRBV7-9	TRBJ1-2	CAGGSFGNYGYTF